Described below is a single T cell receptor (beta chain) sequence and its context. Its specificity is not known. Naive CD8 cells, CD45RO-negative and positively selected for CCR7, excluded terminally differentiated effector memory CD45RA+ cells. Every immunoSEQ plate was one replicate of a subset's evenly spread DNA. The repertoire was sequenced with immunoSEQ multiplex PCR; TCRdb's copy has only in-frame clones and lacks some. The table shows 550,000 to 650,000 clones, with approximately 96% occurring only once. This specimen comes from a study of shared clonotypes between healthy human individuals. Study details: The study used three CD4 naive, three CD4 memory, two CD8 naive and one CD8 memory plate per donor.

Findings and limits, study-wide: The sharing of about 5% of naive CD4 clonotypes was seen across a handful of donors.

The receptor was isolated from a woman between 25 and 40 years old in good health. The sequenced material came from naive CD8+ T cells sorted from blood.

The CDR3 spells CASSLPRSGTWDTGELFF. CDR3 nucleotides: TGTGCCAGCAGCTTACCACGCTCCGGGACCTGGGATACCGGGGAGCTGTTTTTT. The gene calls are TRBV7-6 and TRBJ2-2; D is tentatively TRBD1 or TRBD2 (5 bases each). Trimming shortened V by 2 bases and J by 5 bases, and 21 bases separated the two germline ends. Germline-derived CDR1 and CDR2 are SGHVS and FNYEAQ. The CDR3 covers 18 residues.